The source of this T cell receptor (beta chain) is a study of T cell repertoires in cytomegalovirus infection. Study-wide results and limits: Adding up the frequency of public TCR beta families identified people who carried CMV plus the relevant HLA.

TCRdb itself ran the reads through MiXCR, one entry per CDR3 protein. The sample gives 90,000 to 120,000 distinct CDR3 sequences, under 25% of which show up once; roughly 43% is in the top ten. CDR1 is SGHVS, CDR2 FNYEAQ, per germline. This CDR3 has 15 residues. Trimming took off 3 bases at V and 5 bases at J, with 14 bases between the two ends. For this clonotype: Its antigen is not identified.

The sample comprised CD8+ T cells from PBMCs. The chain carries TRBV7-6 and TRBJ2-1, with D uncertain. The receptor was isolated from a human donor in good health (CMV status not recorded). Some clones in this sample may be carry-over from other donors' samples. This CDR3 reads CASSFTLPGDNEQFF. Written as DNA, the CDR3 is TGTGCCAGCAGCTTTACACTCCCTGGGGACAATGAGCAGTTCTTC.